This T cell receptor (beta chain) appears in the sequencing data of a study of blood T cell repertoires in COVID-19. Study at large: The cDNA or gDNA used as material had been derived from T cells, B-cell-depleted T cells, or PBMCs.

Authors' data handling: Reference gene primer amplification yielded estimated nucleated cell counts. This table comes from immunoSEQ multiplex PCR, and its TCRdb copy is limited to in-frame clones, with some not included. V and J calls and clone size are copied from that table; D and trimming were computed from the DNA. The sample shows hundreds of thousands of clones, 75% to 90% of them seen only once. Germline V lookup: CDR1 SGHVS, CDR2 FNYEAQ. The CDR3 has 16 amino acids. The V gene lost 5 bases and the J gene lost 4 bases, with 18 bases spanning the gap. Residents of about two dozen US areas, aged roughly 18 to 89 years, made up the participants. Donors in Cohort 3 who had recovered were those with two negative PCRs, healthcare professional clearance, or resolution of their symptoms.

This chain joins TRBV7-6 and TRBJ2-1, with a tentative D call TRBD2 (6 bases). This receptor was obtained from a woman in her thirties or forties who had recovered from COVID-19. What was sequenced was PBMCs or T cells enriched from blood (not recorded which). The CDR3 reads CASSMTAGSGYNEQFF. The CDR3 DNA sequence: TGTGCCAGCAGCATGACAGCCGGGAGTGGTTACAATGAGCAGTTCTTC.